This T cell receptor beta chain was sequenced for a study of blood T cell repertoires in COVID-19. The overall study: Donors in the United States, Italy and Spain gave samples during acute or convalescent COVID-19. T cells, B-cell-depleted T cells, or PBMCs supplied cDNA or gDNA.

The authors' processing: Amplification from reference gene primers served as the basis for estimated nucleated cell counts. Sequenced by immunoSEQ multiplex PCR; TCRdb stores in-frame clones only, minus some. V, J and clone size are those of that table, while D and trimming were read from the DNA. The sample records about 250,000 clones, 70% to 90% being singletons. The CDR3 extends over 17 amino acids. Trimming took 4 bases from V and 0 from J, leaving 18 bases between them. Germline lookup yields CDR1 ENHRY and CDR2 SYGVKD. This chain joins TRBV10-3 and TRBJ1-1; weak D call: TRBD1 (6 bases). This TCR was sampled from a woman aged 55-69 years with active or convalescent COVID-19. The sequencing input was peripheral blood. The CDR3 loop is CAISGTQGTQMNTEAFF. CDR3 coding DNA: TGTGCCATCAGTGGGACACAGGGCACCCAGATGAACACTGAAGCTTTCTTT.